What follows are 2 T cell receptor beta chains derived from one specimen sequenced in a study of PD-1 blockade in classical Hodgkin lymphoma. Autologous stem cell transplantation was followed by relapse in every patient, and brentuximab vedotin exposure varied. Profiling relied on immunoSEQ multiplex PCR, and the TCRdb table lists in-frame clones only, not all of them. In the table there are more than 30,000 clones, 76% of which are singletons. Here the sequenced sample was peripheral blood mononuclear cells (PBMCs), taken before the second cycle of nivolumab. These TCRs come from a human donor with classical Hodgkin lymphoma.

The chain carries TRBV6-1 and TRBJ1-6; TRBD1 aligns across 9 bases. V lost 3 bases, J lost 10 bases, and 4 bases stayed unmatched. CDR3 length equals 14 residues. Germline lookup yields CDR1 MNHNS and CDR2 SASEGT. DNA for the CDR3: TGTGCCAGCAGTGAGGACAGGGGCGGCTCACCCCTCCACTTT. Protein: CASSEDRGGSPLHF.

This clone showed up just a few times. The gene calls are TRBV19 and TRBJ1-1; no definite D call. This CDR3 is 17 amino acids long. Germline V gives CDR1 LNHDA, CDR2 SQIVND (reference sequence). V shed 5 bases and J shed 0 bases, with 19 bases lying between them. CDR3 loop: CASSPKGRARVNTEAFF. CDR3 in DNA: TGTGCCAGTAGTCCTAAAGGTCGCGCGAGGGTGAACACTGAAGCTTTCTTT.